The 17 T cell receptor beta chains below all came from one sample that was sequenced in a study of T cell changes during pregnancy in multiple sclerosis. Sequencing was performed with immunoSEQ multiplex PCR; in TCRdb, only in-frame clones are kept and a portion is missing. The sample consists of tens of thousands of clones, around 96% of them appearing once. The sequences come from CD8+ T cells from peripheral blood mononuclear cells, collected after pregnancy. The receptors originated from a female donor with multiple sclerosis, enrolled in a pregnancy study.

Note on this clone: The sample holds other DNA sequences that translate to the same CDR3. CDR3 nucleotide sequence: TGTGCCAGCAGCACTTCCGGGACTAGCACAGATACGCAGTATTTT. Encoded protein: CASSTSGTSTDTQYF. This chain uses TRBV9 with TRBJ2-3, with D possibly TRBD2 on 6 matching bases. V was trimmed by 4 bases and J by 0 bases, leaving 12 bases between them. The CDR3 runs to 15 residues. From germline, CDR1 is SGDLS and CDR2 YYNGEE.

The rearrangement uses TRBV27 and TRBJ2-3, with 12 bases lining up with TRBD2. Unmatched junction bases numbered 5, after V lost 3 bases and J lost 4 bases. Germline V gives CDR1 MNHEY, CDR2 SMNVEV (reference sequence). This CDR3 spans 16 amino acids. CDR3 in DNA: TGTGCCAGCAGTTTTGTCCTAGCGGGAGGGCCAGATACGCAGTATTTT. It specifies CASSFVLAGGPDTQYF.

The chain links TRBV7-2 to TRBJ2-1; TRBD2 matches at 8 bases. The CDR3 is 14 amino acids. Germline CDR1 SGHTA, CDR2 FQGNSA. With 2 bases clipped from V and 9 bases from J, the junction kept 6 bases outside the gene matches. CDR3 sequence reads: CASSLMGTRGEQFF. The CDR3 nucleotides are TGTGCCAGCAGCTTAATGGGGACTAGGGGTGAGCAGTTCTTC.

V usage is TRBV7-9 and J usage is TRBJ1-3; D is possibly TRBD1 (6 bases). Deletions cut 2 bases from V and 0 bases from J, with 14 bases between. The CDR3 loop spans 17 amino acids. CDR1 and CDR2 from the germline V gene are SEHNR and FQNEAQ (reference sequence). CDR3 in amino acids: CASSLSSGRGSGNTIYF. DNA of the CDR3: TGTGCCAGCAGCTTAAGTTCCGGCAGGGGCTCTGGAAACACCATATATTTT.

This chain connects TRBV5-3 to TRBJ2-1; weak D call: TRBD1 (5 bases). TRBV5-3 is flagged as an ORF with uncertain function. V lost 0 bases and J lost 4, with 8 bases in between. The CDR3 has 14 residues. For the CDR3, the DNA is TGTGCCAGAAGCTTGGGGACACCTTACAATGAGCAGTTCTTC. Its protein is CARSLGTPYNEQFF.

This clone occurred once. The V call is TRBV27, the J call TRBJ2-7; D unclear. V was trimmed by 4 bases and J by 5 bases, leaving 6 bases between them. CDR1 and CDR2 (germline): MNHEY, SMNVEV (reference sequence). This CDR3 region has 11 residues. The CDR3 bases are TGTGCCAGCAGTTCCCAAAACGAGCAGTACTTC. Translated, it gives CASSSQNEQYF.

This clone was seen just once. This chain joins TRBV27 and TRBJ2-7; 7 positions agree with TRBD1. With V trimmed by 5 bases and J by 3 bases, 10 bases remained unmatched. In germline, CDR1 is MNHEY, CDR2 SMNVEV (reference sequence). The CDR3 consists of 15 residues. DNA for the CDR3: TGTGCCAGCAGTCCCGCCCGACAGGGTGGCTACGAGCAGTACTTC. It translates to CASSPARQGGYEQYF.

The chain carries TRBV27 and TRBJ2-5, with TRBD2 matching over 9 bases. Losses at the gene ends were 1 base for V and 5 bases for J; bases not matched to a gene: 14. Looked up from germline, CDR1 is MNHEY and CDR2 is SMNVEV (reference sequence). This CDR3 comprises 18 residues. CDR3: CASSLFGAGGPFVETQYF. The CDR3 DNA sequence: TGTGCCAGCAGTTTATTTGGCGCGGGAGGGCCATTCGTCGAGACCCAGTACTTC.

The V and J genes are TRBV11-2 and TRBJ2-7; TRBD1 is a possible D gene (6 bases). CDR3 length: 14 amino acids. The germline V gene has CDR1 SGHAT and CDR2 FQNNGV. V was trimmed by 0 bases and J by 2 bases, leaving 8 bases between them. CDR3 sequence reads: CASSLEAGAYEQYF. Written as DNA, the CDR3 is TGTGCCAGCAGCTTAGAGGCAGGGGCCTACGAGCAGTACTTC.

J is TRBJ2-1 and V is TRBV2; TRBD2 aligns across 13 bases. V shed 7 bases, J shed 10 bases, and the junction held 10 bases outside the gene matches. Looked up from germline, CDR1 is SNHLY and CDR2 is FYNNEI. CDR3 length: 15 residues. CDR3 loop: CASIRSGTSGTEQFF. For the CDR3, the DNA is TGTGCCAGCATCAGATCCGGGACTAGCGGGACCGAGCAGTTCTTC.

V and J are TRBV27 and TRBJ1-2; no definite D call. The germline CDR1 and CDR2 sequences are MNHEY and SMNVEV (reference sequence). The CDR3 totals 11 residues. V gave up 6 bases and J gave up 4 bases, with 6 bases separating them. CDR3 sequence (DNA): TGTGCCAGCAGCTCCGGCTATGGCTACACCTTC. Translation: CASSSGYGYTF.

The V and J genes are TRBV29-1 and TRBJ2-3; D is possibly TRBD1 (5 bases). CDR3 length equals 12 residues. CDR1 SQVTM and CDR2 ANQGSEA come from the germline V gene. V lost 5 bases to trimming and J lost 2 bases, with 8 bases between them. CDR3 protein: CSVLQVTDTQYF. The DNA for the CDR3 is TGCAGCGTTTTACAGGTCACAGATACGCAGTATTTT.

The chain employs TRBV7-9 and TRBJ2-7; TRBD2 matches 13 bases. CDR1 and CDR2 (germline): SEHNR, FQNEAQ (reference sequence). CDR3 length equals 16 residues. V lost 6 bases and J lost 4; bases outside the gene matches: 9. CDR3 sequence reads: CASSLLPGLAGYEQYF. The CDR3 bases are TGTGCCAGCAGTCTCCTCCCGGGACTAGCGGGATACGAGCAGTACTTC.

This chain joins TRBV28 and TRBJ1-1; TRBD1 agrees at 7 bases. Germline CDR1 reads MDHEN; CDR2 reads SYDVKM. This CDR3 region has 14 residues. V was clipped by 3 bases and J by 5 bases; unmatched bases: 6. The CDR3 sequence is CASSFRGGWTEAFF. The CDR3 DNA reads as TGTGCCAGCAGTTTTCGAGGGGGCTGGACTGAAGCTTTCTTT.

The rearrangement links TRBV27 to TRBJ2-1, with a tentative D call TRBD2 (7 bases). The germline V gene encodes CDR1 MNHEY and CDR2 SMNVEV (reference sequence). The CDR3 extends over 16 amino acids. Between the trimmed V and J ends, which lost 6 bases and 0 bases, there was a span of 15 bases. DNA of the CDR3: TGTGCCAGCAGCTTAGGGGGGGACTTCTCCTACAATGAGCAGTTCTTC. This translates into CASSLGGDFSYNEQFF.

The chain couples TRBV4-2 to TRBJ2-6, with D perhaps matching TRBD2 (6 bases). The V and J ends lost 3 bases and 1 base respectively, with 7 bases between them. Germline V gene sequence: CDR1 LGHNA, CDR2 YNFKEQ. The CDR3 contains 15 residues. The CDR3 sequence: CASSQEGSGANVLTF. CDR3 DNA: TGTGCCAGCAGCCAGGAGGGTTCTGGGGCCAACGTCCTGACTTTC.

This rearrangement joins TRBV28 to TRBJ1-1; possibly TRBD1 for D (6 bases). The CDR3 totals 16 residues. Deletions cut 6 bases from V and 7 bases from J, with 24 bases between. Germline CDR1 reads MDHEN; CDR2 reads SYDVKM. This CDR3 is CASSLVRAGERNEAFF. CDR3 bases: TGTGCCAGCAGCTTAGTACGGGCAGGGGAAAGGAATGAAGCTTTCTTT.